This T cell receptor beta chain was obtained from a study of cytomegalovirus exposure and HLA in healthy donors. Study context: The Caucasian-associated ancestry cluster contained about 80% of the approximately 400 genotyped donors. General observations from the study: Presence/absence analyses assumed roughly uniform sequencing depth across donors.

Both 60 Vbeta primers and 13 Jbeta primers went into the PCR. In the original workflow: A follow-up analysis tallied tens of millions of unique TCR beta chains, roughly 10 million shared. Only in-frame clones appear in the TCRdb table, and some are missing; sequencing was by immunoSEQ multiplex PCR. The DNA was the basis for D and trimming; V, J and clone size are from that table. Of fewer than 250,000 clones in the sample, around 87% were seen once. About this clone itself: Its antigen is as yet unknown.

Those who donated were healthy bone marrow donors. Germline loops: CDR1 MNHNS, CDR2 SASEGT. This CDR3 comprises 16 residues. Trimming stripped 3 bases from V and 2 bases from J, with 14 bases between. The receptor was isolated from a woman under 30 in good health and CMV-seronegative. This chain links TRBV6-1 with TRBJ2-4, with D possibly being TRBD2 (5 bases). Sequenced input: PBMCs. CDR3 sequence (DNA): TGTGCCAGCAGTGATCTAGCACTGCACCCCAAAAACATTCAGTACTTC. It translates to CASSDLALHPKNIQYF.